Below are 27 T cell receptor beta chains sequenced from a single sample in a study of OX40 agonist ivuxolimab in advanced cancers. Repertoires were generated with immunoSEQ multiplex PCR, while TCRdb's copy carries only in-frame clones and drops some. Of fewer than 50,000 clones listed, around 89% are singletons. Here the sequenced sample was CD4+ or CD8+ T cells sorted from blood, taken in a trial of the OX40 agonist ivuxolimab. The receptor set was obtained from an adult with an advanced solid tumor such as melanoma, head and neck, liver or kidney cancer.

This clone was seen only once. The chain employs TRBV27 and TRBJ2-1; 14 nucleotides match TRBD2. With 5 bases clipped from V and 10 bases from J, the junction kept 10 bases outside the gene matches. Germline V gives CDR1 MNHEY, CDR2 SMNVEV (reference sequence). The CDR3 sequence is 16 residues long. The chain's CDR3 is CASSSWTSGGRGEQFF. CDR3 sequence (DNA): TGTGCCAGCAGTAGCTGGACTAGCGGGGGGCGGGGGGAGCAGTTCTTC.

V usage is TRBV5-1 and J usage is TRBJ1-5; D might be TRBD1 (6 bases). This CDR3 region has 15 residues. Germline-derived CDR1 and CDR2 are SGHRS and YFSETQ. V lost 1 base, J lost 5 bases, and 13 bases lay in between. The CDR3 DNA follows: TGCGCCAGCAGCTTGATCCCAGGGGAAGATCAGCCCCAGCATTTT. Its translation: CASSLIPGEDQPQHF.

This chain connects TRBV6-1 to TRBJ1-4; D is perhaps TRBD1 (6 bases). The germline gives CDR1 MNHNS, CDR2 SASEGT. V shed 5 bases and J shed 6 bases, with 13 bases lying between them. The CDR3 covers 14 residues. The CDR3 DNA sequence: TGTGCCAGCAGTTCCTGGACAGTTGATGAAAAACTGTTTTTT. Protein sequence: CASSSWTVDEKLFF.

The chain links TRBV29-1 to TRBJ2-2; D is undetermined. CDR1 and CDR2 from the germline V gene are SQVTM and ANQGSEA. V dropped 2 bases and J dropped 0 bases, with 4 bases sitting between them. The CDR3 is 13 amino acids. The CDR3 is CSVEQANTGELFF. The CDR3 nucleotides read TGCAGCGTTGAACAGGCGAACACCGGGGAGCTGTTTTTT.

This chain connects TRBV2 to TRBJ2-5; 16 nucleotides align to TRBD2. Germline CDR1 reads SNHLY; CDR2 reads FYNNEI. Germline trimming cut 6 bases from V and 5 bases from J; bases unmatched to any gene: 9. CDR3 length: 17 residues. CDR3 residues: CASRAGTSGGARETQYF. Written as DNA, the CDR3 is TGTGCCAGCAGAGCCGGGACTAGCGGGGGGGCCCGGGAGACCCAGTACTTC.

This chain joins TRBV6-1 and TRBJ1-1; possible D gene TRBD1, 6 bases. The CDR3 spans 13 residues. Germline-derived CDR1 and CDR2 are MNHNS and SASEGT. The V end lost 7 bases, the J end lost 5 bases, and 14 bases lay between the germline ends. This chain's CDR3 is CASNERQVTEAFF. As DNA, the CDR3 is TGTGCCAGCAACGAAAGACAGGTAACTGAAGCTTTCTTT.

This chain joins TRBV11-2 and TRBJ1-3; D unclear. This CDR3 comprises 14 residues. CDR1 and CDR2 (germline): SGHAT, FQNNGV. V lost 1 base to trimming and J lost 7 bases, with 11 bases between them. This chain's CDR3 is CASSLVSGVNTIYF. CDR3 sequence (DNA): TGTGCCAGCAGCTTAGTTAGCGGGGTTAACACCATATATTTT.

The chain combines TRBV6-5 with TRBJ1-6; D call uncertain. The V gene lost 3 bases and the J gene lost 6 bases, with 0 bases spanning the gap. This CDR3 comprises 11 residues. CDR1 and CDR2 from the germline V gene are MNHEY and SVGAGI. This chain's CDR3 is CASSYNSPLHF. The DNA of the CDR3 is TGTGCCAGCAGTTATAATTCACCCCTCCACTTT.

The gene calls are TRBV7-3 and TRBJ1-5; weak D call: TRBD1 (5 bases). Germline V gives CDR1 SGHTA, CDR2 FQGTGA. The CDR3 runs 13 residues. Deletions cut 5 bases from V and 4 bases from J, with 9 bases between. The CDR3 protein is CASSPDSNQPQHF. As DNA, the CDR3 is TGTGCCAGCAGCCCTGACAGTAATCAGCCCCAGCATTTT.

The chain carries TRBV19 and TRBJ1-3; unclear D gene. The CDR3 extends over 14 amino acids. The V and J ends lost 7 bases and 0 bases respectively, with 10 bases between them. Per the germline V gene, CDR1 is LNHDA and CDR2 is SQIVND (reference sequence). Here the CDR3 DNA reads TGTGCCAGTACCGGGCGATTCTCTGGAAACACCATATATTTT. Its translation: CASTGRFSGNTIYF.

The V call is TRBV5-1, the J call TRBJ2-3; 9 bases are shared with TRBD1. The CDR3 has 14 amino acids. Germline V CDR1 and CDR2: SGHRS, YFSETQ. Unmatched junction bases numbered 5, after V lost 0 bases and J lost 9 bases. Here the CDR3 reads CASSLARTGETQYF. In nucleotides, the CDR3 is TGCGCCAGCAGCTTGGCCCGGACAGGGGAAACGCAGTATTTT.

The rearrangement uses TRBV11-2 and TRBJ1-1; D uncertain. CDR1 SGHAT and CDR2 FQNNGV come from the germline V gene. The CDR3 is made up of 12 amino acids. V dropped 3 bases and J dropped 8 bases, with 10 bases sitting between them. CDR3 nucleotide sequence: TGTGCCAGCAGCTTGAGCGCCGGGGAAGCTTTCTTT. It encodes CASSLSAGEAFF.

V and J are TRBV4-1 and TRBJ1-1; D possibly corresponds to TRBD1 (6 bases). Between the trimmed V and J ends, which lost 6 bases and 1 base, there was a span of 12 bases. This CDR3 comprises 14 residues. CDR1 is MGHRA, CDR2 YSYEKL, per germline. The CDR3 is CASRGHLRNTEAFF. In DNA form, the CDR3 reads TGCGCCAGCAGGGGACATTTACGGAACACTGAAGCTTTCTTT.

The genes are TRBV25-1 and TRBJ1-2, with a possible D match to TRBD1 (6 bases). Trimming took 7 bases from V and 0 from J, leaving 15 bases between them. The CDR3 loop spans 15 amino acids. Germline loops: CDR1 MGHDK, CDR2 SYGVNS. The CDR3 spells CASKDSGSSNYGYTF. For the CDR3, the DNA is TGTGCCAGCAAGGACAGCGGGTCCTCTAACTATGGCTACACCTTC.

J is TRBJ1-2 and V is TRBV7-2, with TRBD1 as a possible D gene (6 bases). The CDR3 covers 13 residues. Germline CDR1 SGHTA, CDR2 FQGNSA. V shed 5 bases and J shed 4 bases, with 11 bases lying between them. CDR3 DNA sequence: TGTGCCAGCAGCCGGGACAACATCTATGGCTACACCTTC. Its protein is CASSRDNIYGYTF.

The V call is TRBV5-4, the J call TRBJ2-6, with 10 bases lining up with TRBD1. Germline CDR1 and CDR2: SGHNT and YYREEE (reference sequence). After removal of 0 bases from V and 0 bases from J, the junction contained 6 bases not matched to a gene. This CDR3 has 19 residues. In nucleotides, the CDR3 is TGTGCCAGCAGCTTGGCCGGGACAGGGGCATACTCTGGGGCCAACGTCCTGACTTTC. Translation gives CASSLAGTGAYSGANVLTF.

This chain connects TRBV7-2 to TRBJ2-7, with TRBD1 as a possible D gene (5 bases). Germline loops: CDR1 SGHTA, CDR2 FQGNSA. The length of the CDR3 is 16 residues. With 5 bases removed from V and 2 bases from J, the gap between germline ends came to 19 bases. DNA of the CDR3: TGTGCCAGCAGCCCAGATGGGGCAGGGTCGGCCTACGAGCAGTACTTC. Protein sequence: CASSPDGAGSAYEQYF.

The chain employs TRBV19 and TRBJ1-2; 9 bases fit TRBD1. The length of the CDR3 is 15 residues. Germline trimming cut 4 bases from V and 6 bases from J; bases unmatched to any gene: 9. Germline V CDR1 and CDR2: LNHDA, SQIVND (reference sequence). The DNA of the CDR3 is TGTGCCAGTAGTAATCAGGGACAGGGAAAGCATGGCTACACCTTC. Its translation: CASSNQGQGKHGYTF.

The chain recombines TRBV5-1 with TRBJ2-5; 11 bases line up with TRBD2. Germline V gene lookup returns CDR1 SGHRS and CDR2 YFSETQ. Losses at the gene ends were 4 bases for V and 5 bases for J; bases not matched to a gene: 7. CDR3 size: 15 residues. The CDR3 is CASSPLTSGVETQYF. The CDR3 region has the DNA TGCGCCAGCAGCCCCTTGACTAGCGGGGTGGAGACCCAGTACTTC.

The gene calls are TRBV5-1 and TRBJ1-6; D is unclear. Germline V gene data show CDR1 as SGHRS and CDR2 as YFSETQ. The ends were cut back, 1 base at V and 6 bases at J, with 11 bases in the middle. The CDR3 has 15 amino acids. CDR3 coding DNA: TGCGCCAGCAGCTTGCGCCCCTCCAGTAATTCACCCCTCCACTTT. It encodes CASSLRPSSNSPLHF.

This rearrangement joins TRBV4-2 to TRBJ2-1; 13 bases are shared with TRBD2. The CDR3 totals 17 residues. Trimming took 5 bases from V and 6 from J; bases not matched to a gene: 10. CDR1 is LGHNA, CDR2 YNFKEQ, per germline. The CDR3 spells CASSKGTSGDWPNEQFF. For the CDR3, the DNA is TGTGCCAGCAGCAAGGGGACTAGCGGGGATTGGCCCAATGAGCAGTTCTTC.

CDR3 DNA: TGTGCCATCAGTTATTCGGGACAGGAGGGCGAGCAGTACTTC. Protein product: CAISYSGQEGEQYF. J is TRBJ2-7 and V is TRBV10-3, with 8 bases fitting TRBD1. The CDR3 consists of 14 residues. J lost 6 bases, V lost 5 bases, and 9 bases had no gene match. The germline V gene has CDR1 ENHRY and CDR2 SYGVKD.

This chain links TRBV5-4 with TRBJ1-1, with 9 bases that match TRBD1. CDR1 is SGHNT and CDR2 is YYREEE in the germline V gene (reference sequence). The CDR3 loop spans 14 amino acids. The V and J ends lost 4 bases and 4 bases, in that order; junction bases with no gene match: 5. The CDR3 bases are TGTGCCAGCAGCCGTCGACAGGGGGGCACTGAAGCTTTCTTT. It codes for CASSRRQGGTEAFF.

This clone occurred once. V gene TRBV11-3 combines with J gene TRBJ2-5; possibly TRBD2 for D (6 bases). The CDR3 length is 17 residues. The germline V and J ends were trimmed by 4 bases and 6 bases, with 24 bases remaining between them. Germline loops: CDR1 SGHNT, CDR2 YENEEA. This chain's CDR3 is CASSWVGDWTVKKTQYF. DNA of the CDR3: TGTGCCAGCAGCTGGGTGGGGGACTGGACGGTAAAGAAGACCCAGTACTTC.

V is TRBV2 and J is TRBJ2-3; 15 bases match TRBD2. CDR1 and CDR2 from the germline V gene are SNHLY and FYNNEI. Trimming cost V 4 bases and J 8 bases; bases outside gene matches: 4. This CDR3 has 15 residues. CDR3: CASSGTSGGASTQYF. In nucleotides, the CDR3 is TGTGCCAGCAGTGGGACTAGCGGGGGGGCGTCTACGCAGTATTTT.

The chain is built from TRBV10-3 and TRBJ1-1, with D maybe TRBD1 (5 bases). Germline V lookup: CDR1 ENHRY, CDR2 SYGVKD. This CDR3 region has 15 residues. Trimming shortened V by 0 bases and J by 4 bases, and 12 bases separated the two germline ends. This CDR3 reads CAISESLRGGTEAFF. The CDR3 nucleotides are TGTGCCATCAGTGAGTCTTTGCGGGGGGGCACTGAAGCTTTCTTT.

The V gene is TRBV5-1, the J gene TRBJ2-1, with TRBD2 as a possible D gene (5 bases). This CDR3 has 15 amino acids. Germline CDR1 reads SGHRS; CDR2 reads YFSETQ. V gave up 0 bases and J gave up 8 bases, with 15 bases separating them. CDR3 sequence reads: CASSLAPASSDEQFF. DNA of the CDR3: TGCGCCAGCAGCTTGGCCCCCGCTAGCTCAGATGAGCAGTTCTTC.